The T cell receptor beta chain under discussion was sequenced for a study of blood T cell repertoires in COVID-19 (dated by TCRdb to about 2020). Broadly, across the study: The collaborator samples originated in the United States, Italy and Spain and spanned the acute and convalescent phases of COVID-19. The prospective study material was composed of cDNA or gDNA derived from T cells, B-cell-depleted T cells, or PBMCs. The dataset comprised deeply sampled blood TCRbeta repertoires from subjects exposed to, actively infected with, or recovered from COVID-19. The repertoires were released in a freely available public database meant as a resource for research on the immune response to SARS-CoV-2. Samples came from the ongoing ImmuneRACE study (first 160 participants) plus 1,254 subjects from 6 global collaborators. A de-identified subject ID, COVID-19 status, age in years and sex were almost always included in the sample metadata. Where HLA class I and class II types were available, the types were taken from metadata supplied by the sample provider, not from assay-based typing.

Whole blood was collected in K2EDTA tubes by collaborating institutions according to the institutions' own protocols. For TCRbeta analysis, collaborators shipped samples as frozen whole blood, isolated PBMCs, or DNA extracted from either of those sample types. What the authors observed across the whole study: Clinical and demographic metadata were provided uncurated, with the amount varying by source and participant.

TCRbeta CDR3 regions were amplified from genomic DNA using the immunoSEQ Assay, a bias-controlled multiplex PCR. As for the original processing: Nucleated cell counts per sample were estimated from amplification of reference gene primers within the assay. To quantify the absolute abundance of each unique TCRbeta CDR3 rearrangement, sequence reads were collapsed and filtered. For each sample, productive Simpson clonality was calculated by taking the square root of Simpson's diversity index across productive rearrangements. TCRdb stores this immuneACCESS table with in-frame sequences only. Part of the clones is absent; in the studies checked, under half of the shortfall reflects unresolved V genes, and no reason is known for the rest. The V and J calls and the clone size are those of that table, but D and trimming were determined from the DNA. The sample table holds over 15,000 clones, of which 85% to 90% were seen once. The top ten clonotypes cover about a sixth of the sample.

V loses 3 bases of germline sequence and J loses 4 bases, and the interval between the two ends is 15 bases. CDR1 KGHDR and CDR2 SFDVKD are derived from the germline V gene. Measured from the cysteine to the phenylalanine, the CDR3 is 16 residues long. The only DNA kept is the CDR3, 48 bases in frame from the first base. On this clone: Its binding antigen is unknown. No quality values exist for individual bases; no much larger clone is one base distant.

In this chain, TRBV24-1 is recombined with TRBJ2-1; the D region possibly corresponds to TRBD2 (7 bases align). The TCR sequence derives from a man aged 65-85 years with acute or convalescent COVID-19. Sequencing input: peripheral blood. The nucleotides read TGTGCCACCAGTGATGGGACTAACCAGGGGTACAATGAGCAGTTCTTC. It translates as CATSDGTNQGYNEQFF.